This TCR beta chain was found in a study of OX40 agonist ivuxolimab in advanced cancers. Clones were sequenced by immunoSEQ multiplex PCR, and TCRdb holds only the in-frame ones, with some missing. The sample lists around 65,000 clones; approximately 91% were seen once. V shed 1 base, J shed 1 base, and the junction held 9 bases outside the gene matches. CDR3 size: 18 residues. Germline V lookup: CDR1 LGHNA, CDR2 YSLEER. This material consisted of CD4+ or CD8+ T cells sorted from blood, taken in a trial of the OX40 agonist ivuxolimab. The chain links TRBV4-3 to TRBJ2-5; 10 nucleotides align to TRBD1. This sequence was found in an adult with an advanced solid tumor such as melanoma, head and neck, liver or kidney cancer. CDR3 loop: CASSQARRGQGIQETQYF. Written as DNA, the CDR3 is TGCGCCAGCAGCCAAGCCCGAAGGGGACAGGGGATCCAAGAGACCCAGTACTTC.